The source of this T cell receptor beta chain is a study of blood T cell repertoires in COVID-19. Study as a whole: The United States, Italy and Spain provided the acute and convalescent COVID-19 samples. The analysed material was cDNA or gDNA that came from T cells, B-cell-depleted T cells, or PBMCs.

Repertoires were generated with immunoSEQ multiplex PCR, while TCRdb's copy carries only in-frame clones and drops some. The top ten hold around 15% of the sample, which has tens of thousands of clones, approximately 78% seen once. V was pared by 7 bases and J by 3 bases, with 12 bases of the junction left unmatched. CDR1 MDHEN and CDR2 SYDVKM come from the germline V gene. This CDR3 spans 16 amino acids. Sequenced: peripheral blood. The TCR sequence derives from a woman of 80 years or more with acute or convalescent COVID-19. The rearrangement links TRBV28 to TRBJ1-2; 9 bases agree with TRBD1. The CDR3 DNA is TGTGCCAGCACCGGGACAGGGCATCATCGGGACTATGGCTACACCTTC. Protein: CASTGTGHHRDYGYTF.